The sequence of this T cell receptor beta chain was determined in a study of T cell repertoires in cytomegalovirus infection. TCRdb reprocessed the reads via MiXCR and lists one record per CDR3 protein. The table lists a few hundred thousand distinct CDR3 sequences, 35% to 50% of them singletons. As for this clonotype: Its specificity is not known.

CDR3 length: 17 amino acids. Germline CDR1 MNHEY, CDR2 SMNVEV (reference sequence). V was trimmed by 0 bases and J by 3 bases, leaving 15 bases between them. This sequence joins TRBV27 and TRBJ2-1, with D tentatively TRBD1 or TRBD2 (5 bases each). The receptor was isolated from a human donor in good health (CMV status not recorded). Some clones in this sample may be carry-over from other donors' samples. The sequences come from cultured PBMCs, collected from culture after CMV antigen stimulation. CDR3 DNA: TGTGCCAGCAGTTTATCGGATTGGGCGAGGGGCTACAATGAGCAGTTCTTC. This translates into CASSLSDWARGYNEQFF.